What follows are 15 T cell receptor beta chains derived from one specimen sequenced in a study of blood T cell repertoires in COVID-19. Assay: immunoSEQ multiplex PCR; the TCRdb copy retains only in-frame clones and omits some. The sample contains around 160,000 clones, around nine tenths of which appear only once. The sample consisted of peripheral blood. The receptors shown here come from a human donor in a cohort sampled during active COVID-19.

The chain employs TRBV29-1 and TRBJ2-5; weak D call: TRBD2 (5 bases). The V gene lost 1 base and the J gene lost 4 bases, with 16 bases spanning the gap. CDR1 is SQVTM and CDR2 is ANQGSEA in the germline V gene. The CDR3 is made up of 15 amino acids. CDR3 residues: CSVEGSRTLPETQYF. The CDR3 nucleotides read TGCAGCGTTGAAGGGTCTCGGACTCTCCCAGAGACCCAGTACTTC.

This chain uses TRBV6-1 with TRBJ2-7, with 9 bases aligning to TRBD1. The germline CDR1 and CDR2 sequences are MNHNS and SASEGT. The trim removed 2 bases at V and 6 bases at J, leaving 8 bases unmatched. The CDR3 consists of 15 residues. The CDR3 DNA reads TGTGCCAGCAGTGAACAACCGGGACAGGGAGGCGAGCAGTACTTC. It encodes CASSEQPGQGGEQYF.

The rearrangement links TRBV5-1 to TRBJ1-1; TRBD1 is a possible D gene (6 bases). This CDR3 is 15 amino acids long. Germline V CDR1 and CDR2: SGHRS, YFSETQ. Deletions cut 4 bases from V and 1 base from J, with 14 bases between. In nucleotides, the CDR3 is TGCGCCAGCAGCCTACAGGGAGGGGGGAACACTGAAGCTTTCTTT. It is translated as CASSLQGGGNTEAFF.

The table lists this clone with a few counts. This chain links TRBV5-8 with TRBJ2-2, with TRBD2 matching 9 bases. Per germline, CDR1 SGHTS and CDR2 YDEGEE. Trimming removed 0 bases from V and 1 base from J; junction bases left unmatched: 1. The length of the CDR3 is 16 residues. The DNA of the CDR3 is TGTGCCAGCAGCTTGGGTAGCGGGGGGAACACCGGGGAGCTGTTTTTT. Translated, it gives CASSLGSGGNTGELFF.

The chain joins TRBV19 to TRBJ1-2; 12 bases line up with TRBD1. V shed 3 bases and J 6 bases; nucleotides not matched to a gene: 5. The CDR3 loop spans 15 amino acids. Looked up from germline, CDR1 is LNHDA and CDR2 is SQIVND (reference sequence). The CDR3 loop reads CASSIRDRGRHGYTF. The CDR3 region has the DNA TGTGCCAGTAGTATCCGGGACAGGGGGCGGCATGGCTACACCTTC.

The rearrangement links TRBV7-3 to TRBJ2-3, with TRBD1 identical over 12 bases. With 9 bases clipped from V and 4 bases from J, the junction kept 11 bases outside the gene matches. The CDR3 extends over 16 amino acids. The germline V gene has CDR1 SGHTA and CDR2 FQGTGA. The CDR3 DNA reads as TGTGCCAGAGCAGTACCGGGACAGGGGGCCGCAGATACGCAGTATTTT. Translated: CARAVPGQGAADTQYF. Combining the CDR3 with reference TRBV7-3 and TRBJ2-3 gives the whole variable domain GAGVSQTPSNKVTEKGKYVELRCDPISGHTALYWYRQSLGQGPEFLIYFQGTGAADDSGLPNDRFFAVRPEGSVSTLKIQRTERGDSAVYLCARAVPGQGAADTQYFGPGTRLTVL.

This sequence joins TRBV5-1 and TRBJ1-2; D might be TRBD1 (5 bases). CDR1 SGHRS and CDR2 YFSETQ come from the germline V gene. Between the trimmed V and J ends, which lost 4 bases and 0 bases, there was a span of 10 bases. This CDR3 contains 14 residues. CDR3 region: CASSTGGTNYGYTF. The CDR3 DNA reads TGCGCCAGCAGCACGGGGGGGACTAACTATGGCTACACCTTC.

V gene TRBV7-2 combines with J gene TRBJ1-2, with D possibly matching TRBD1 (6 bases). This CDR3 comprises 12 residues. The germline V gene has CDR1 SGHTA and CDR2 FQGNSA. Trimming removed 8 bases from V and 4 bases from J, with 11 bases in between. The CDR3 DNA is TGTGCCAGCGGACAGACGCTCTATGGCTACACCTTC. It encodes CASGQTLYGYTF.

The chain employs TRBV5-1 and TRBJ2-1; 7 bases are shared with TRBD2. Trimming at V came to 1 base and at J to 7 bases, leaving 14 bases not matched to a gene. The CDR3 length is 17 residues. CDR1 is SGHRS, CDR2 YFSETQ, per germline. The CDR3 loop reads CASSLTTSALGGNEQFF. Written as DNA, the CDR3 is TGCGCCAGCAGCTTGACCACTAGCGCCCTGGGGGGGAATGAGCAGTTCTTC.

This clone was observed once. The chain carries TRBV18 and TRBJ2-3, with a weak D call TRBD2 (6 bases). The germline CDR1 and CDR2 sequences are KGHSH and LQKENI. This CDR3 spans 14 amino acids. V gave up 2 bases and J gave up 0 bases, with 6 bases separating them. The CDR3, as DNA: TGTGCCAGCTCACCAACTAGCAGCACAGATACGCAGTATTTT. It translates to CASSPTSSTDTQYF.

This clone was seen just once. The chain recombines TRBV29-1 with TRBJ2-2; no reliable D call. CDR1 and CDR2 (germline): SQVTM, ANQGSEA. The V gene lost 7 bases and the J gene lost 3 bases, with 6 bases spanning the gap. This CDR3 region has 11 residues. In DNA, the CDR3 is TGCAGCGCATCATACACCGGGGAGCTGTTTTTT. It specifies CSASYTGELFF.

The V gene is TRBV28, the J gene TRBJ1-4; TRBD1 matches 9 bases. In germline, CDR1 is MDHEN, CDR2 SYDVKM. The ends lost 7 bases at V and 9 bases at J; junction bases unmatched: 9. The CDR3 runs 14 residues. CDR3 nucleotide sequence: TGTGCCAGCACCGCTCGGGACAGGGAGAAAAAACTGTTTTTT. It specifies CASTARDREKKLFF. The full variable domain, rest sourced from reference TRBV28 and TRBJ1-4, is DVKVTQSSRYLVKRTGEKVFLECVQDMDHENMFWYRQDPGLGLRLIYFSYDVKMKEKGDIPEGYSVSREKKERFSLILESASTNQTSMYLCASTARDREKKLFFGSGTQLSVL.

V is TRBV18 and J is TRBJ2-2, with D perhaps matching TRBD2 (5 bases). CDR3 size: 14 residues. The germline V gene has CDR1 KGHSH and CDR2 LQKENI. Trimming stripped 8 bases from V and 1 base from J, with 11 bases between. For the CDR3, the DNA is TGTGCCAGCACATACCGGGGGAACACCGGGGAGCTGTTTTTT. Translating it yields CASTYRGNTGELFF.

The chain uses TRBV27 and TRBJ2-2; perhaps TRBD1 as D (5 bases). Germline V gives CDR1 MNHEY, CDR2 SMNVEV (reference sequence). The CDR3 is made up of 16 amino acids. With 2 bases removed from V and 2 bases from J, the gap between germline ends came to 12 bases. Written as DNA, the CDR3 is TGTGCCAGCAGTTTAGGGTGGGGCCCCAACACCGGGGAGCTGTTTTTT. It is translated as CASSLGWGPNTGELFF.

J is TRBJ2-7 and V is TRBV4-3; TRBD1 matches at 9 bases. With V trimmed by 4 bases and J by 2 bases, 3 bases remained unmatched. From germline, CDR1 is LGHNA and CDR2 YSLEER. The CDR3 loop spans 14 amino acids. In nucleotides, the CDR3 is TGCGCCAGCAGCCCCTGGACAGGGGCCTACGAGCAGTACTTC. It encodes CASSPWTGAYEQYF.